These 24 T cell receptor beta chains share one sample of origin, sequenced in a study of blood T cell repertoires in COVID-19 (dated by TCRdb to about 2020). The library relied on the immunoSEQ multiplex PCR assay. Entries here come from immuneACCESS through TCRdb and include only in-frame sequences with V and J called. Some clones fail to appear in such tables; in the studies checked, an unresolved V gene covers under half of the shortfall, and the cause of the remainder is unknown. Counted in this sample were roughly 410,000 clones; more than 80% of them appeared once. The ten largest clones add up to 1.2% of the sample. The sequencing input was peripheral blood. Source of these receptors: a man aged 35 to 55 with acute or convalescent COVID-19.

Comment on this clone: This sample includes further DNA sequences coding for the same CDR3. CDR3 sequence reads: CASRSGGAYNEQFF. Written as DNA, the CDR3 is TGTGCCAGCAGGAGTGGGGGGGCCTACAATGAGCAGTTCTTC. The chain joins TRBV28 to TRBJ2-1; 7 nucleotides match TRBD2. V lost 6 bases and J lost 2; bases outside the gene matches: 4. The CDR3 runs 14 residues. Germline lookup yields CDR1 MDHEN and CDR2 SYDVKM.

The chain uses TRBV6-2 or TRBV6-3 and TRBJ2-1; 9 nucleotides agree with TRBD1. CDR1 is MNHEY and CDR2 is SVGEGT in the germline V gene. J gave up 3 bases and V 2 bases, and 8 bases lay outside the gene matches. The CDR3 length is 17 residues. This CDR3 reads CASSYPGQGLGYNEQFF. CDR3 nucleotide sequence: TGTGCCAGCAGTTACCCGGGACAGGGATTGGGCTACAATGAGCAGTTCTTC.

The chain employs TRBV7-3 and TRBJ2-7; TRBD1 matches 9 bases. V lost 5 bases, J lost 5 bases, and 7 bases stayed unmatched. Germline assignment: CDR1 SGHTA and CDR2 FQGTGA. The CDR3 spans 14 residues. This chain's CDR3 is CASSASGTGNEQYF. CDR3 sequence (DNA): TGTGCCAGCAGCGCCTCCGGGACAGGGAACGAGCAGTACTTC. The entire variable domain, with the rest obtained from reference TRBV7-3 and TRBJ2-7, is as follows: GAGVSQTPSNKVTEKGKYVELRCDPISGHTALYWYRQSLGQGPEFLIYFQGTGAADDSGLPNDRFFAVRPEGSVSTLKIQRTERGDSAVYLCASSASGTGNEQYFGPGTRLTVT.

This rearrangement joins TRBV7-9 to TRBJ1-1, with TRBD1 matching 8 bases. From germline, CDR1 is SEHNR and CDR2 FQNEAQ (reference sequence). The CDR3 covers 19 residues. J gave up 0 bases and V 2 bases, and 14 bases lay outside the gene matches. The CDR3 bases are TGTGCCAGCAGCTTAAAAGGTGTGGGACAGGTATACATGAACACTGAAGCTTTCTTT. This gives the protein CASSLKGVGQVYMNTEAFF.

The chain is built from TRBV5-5 and TRBJ1-1, with D unclear. V was shortened by 2 bases and J by 6 bases, with 5 bases between the two germline ends. Germline CDR1 SGHKS, CDR2 YYEKEE (reference sequence). CDR3 length: 11 amino acids. The CDR3: CASSFSSEAFF. CDR3 coding DNA: TGTGCCAGCAGCTTTAGTTCTGAAGCTTTCTTT. The full variable domain, rest sourced from reference TRBV5-5 and TRBJ1-1, is DAGVTQSPTHLIKTRGQQVTLRCSPISGHKSVSWYQQVLGQGPQFIFQYYEKEERGRGNFPDRFSARQFPNYSSELNVNALLLGDSALYLCASSFSSEAFFGQGTRLTVV.

This chain joins TRBV19 and TRBJ2-7; 8 nucleotides agree with TRBD2. CDR1 and CDR2 (germline): LNHDA, SQIVND (reference sequence). The V segment lost 2 bases and the J segment 5 bases; nucleotides outside the gene matches: 11. CDR3 length: 16 residues. The CDR3 reads CASSIIHEAAGDEQYF. CDR3 in DNA: TGTGCCAGTAGTATAATCCATGAGGCAGCGGGAGACGAGCAGTACTTC.

In this sample, this clone turned up once. The rearrangement joins TRBV7-3 to TRBJ2-3; TRBD2 matches at 7 bases. This CDR3 is built from 15 residues. V gave up 5 bases and J gave up 2 bases; unmatched junction bases: 7. Per germline, CDR1 SGHTA and CDR2 FQGTGA. The CDR3 protein is CASSREAGNTDTQYF. The CDR3 DNA sequence: TGTGCCAGCAGCCGGGAAGCGGGGAACACAGATACGCAGTATTTT.

This clone was counted only a few times. The V call is TRBV7-9, the J call TRBJ1-1, with D perhaps TRBD1 (5 bases). The CDR3 extends over 16 amino acids. V shed 0 bases and J shed 11 bases, with 22 bases lying between them. Germline CDR1 reads SEHNR; CDR2 reads FQNEAQ (reference sequence). CDR3 protein: CASSLAGGSGSNMAFF. The CDR3 nucleotides are TGTGCCAGCAGCTTAGCAGGTGGCTCAGGGTCTAATATGGCTTTCTTT.

A single count supports this clone. The chain carries TRBV28 and TRBJ1-2; weak D call: TRBD1 (6 bases). V lost 6 bases, J lost 4 bases, and 12 bases lay in between. The length of the CDR3 is 13 residues. The germline V gene encodes CDR1 MDHEN and CDR2 SYDVKM. CDR3 nucleotides: TGTGCCAGCAGCCCCGGGACAATCTATGGCTACACCTTC. Translation gives CASSPGTIYGYTF.

The CDR3 protein is CASLTGLGTEAFF. CDR3 nucleotide sequence: TGTGCCAGCTTAACAGGGTTGGGCACTGAAGCTTTCTTT. This rearrangement joins TRBV2 to TRBJ1-1; perhaps TRBD1 as D (6 bases). Trimming left V 8 bases short and J 4 bases short, with 14 bases between. The CDR3 is 13 residues long. The germline V gene has CDR1 SNHLY and CDR2 FYNNEI.

The CDR3 here is CASSMSRQGGYNEQFF. In DNA, the CDR3 is TGTGCCAGTAGTATGTCTAGACAGGGGGGCTACAATGAGCAGTTCTTC. V gene TRBV19 combines with J gene TRBJ2-1; TRBD1 agrees at 9 bases. With V trimmed by 3 bases and J by 3 bases, 6 bases remained unmatched. The CDR3 runs to 16 residues. Germline CDR1 LNHDA, CDR2 SQIVND (reference sequence).

This clone was observed once. V usage is TRBV2 and J usage is TRBJ2-1; D unresolved. The CDR3 is 13 amino acids. Trimming took 2 bases from V and 5 from J, leaving 7 bases between them. Germline V gene lookup returns CDR1 SNHLY and CDR2 FYNNEI. The CDR3 is CASSELADNEQFF. The CDR3, as DNA: TGTGCCAGCAGTGAATTGGCGGACAATGAGCAGTTCTTC.

This rearrangement joins TRBV18 to TRBJ1-2, with 8 bases fitting TRBD1. This CDR3 comprises 15 residues. Trimming cost V 4 bases and J 5 bases; bases outside gene matches: 9. Per the germline V gene, CDR1 is KGHSH and CDR2 is LQKENI. The CDR3 protein is CASSQTGQDQYGYTF. The CDR3 nucleotides are TGTGCCAGCTCACAAACGGGACAGGACCAGTATGGCTACACCTTC. Combining the CDR3 with reference TRBV18 and TRBJ1-2 gives the whole variable domain NAGVMQNPRHLVRRRGQEARLRCSPMKGHSHVYWYRQLPEEGLKFMVYLQKENIIDESGMPKERFSAEFPKEGPSILRIQQVVRGDSAAYFCASSQTGQDQYGYTFGSGTRLTVV.

The chain recombines TRBV19 with TRBJ1-1; no definite D call. V lost 6 bases and J 5 bases, leaving 19 bases between the germline ends. CDR3 length: 15 residues. The V gene's germline CDR1 is LNHDA and CDR2 SQIVND (reference sequence). This CDR3 reads CASRLDPLTGTEAFF. The DNA of the CDR3 is TGTGCCAGTAGGCTCGACCCGCTGACGGGTACTGAAGCTTTCTTT.

This chain connects TRBV27 to TRBJ2-1; TRBD1 matches 9 bases. Per germline, CDR1 MNHEY and CDR2 SMNVEV (reference sequence). This CDR3 region has 17 residues. V lost 6 bases and J lost 2; bases outside the gene matches: 11. CDR3 residues: CASRPGQGVRAYNEQFF. The CDR3 DNA is TGTGCCAGCAGACCGGGACAGGGAGTTCGCGCCTACAATGAGCAGTTCTTC.

The V gene is TRBV5-1, the J gene TRBJ2-1, with a tentative D call TRBD2 (5 bases). The CDR3 has 15 amino acids. The V end was cut by 4 bases, the J end by 5 bases, with 16 bases between. In germline, CDR1 is SGHRS, CDR2 YFSETQ. The CDR3 loop is CASSLDPGRHNEQFF. In DNA, the CDR3 is TGCGCCAGCAGCCTAGACCCGGGAAGGCACAATGAGCAGTTCTTC.

The chain employs TRBV3-1 (or the pseudogene TRBV3-2) and TRBJ1-1; 8 positions match TRBD1. The CDR3 contains 16 residues. CDR1 is LGHDT, CDR2 YNNKEL, per germline (reference sequence). J lost 2 bases, V lost 4 bases, and 9 bases had no gene match. The CDR3 loop reads CASSRNYRGINTEAFF. The CDR3 nucleotides read TGTGCCAGCAGCCGAAACTACAGGGGGATCAACACTGAAGCTTTCTTT.

The chain recombines TRBV19 with TRBJ1-5, with TRBD1 matching 7 bases. Losses at the gene ends were 5 bases for V and 7 bases for J; bases not matched to a gene: 17. Germline loops: CDR1 LNHDA, CDR2 SQIVND (reference sequence). The CDR3 loop spans 17 amino acids. For the CDR3, the DNA is TGTGCCAGTAGTGCCTCCGTCTCGCAGGGGGAAGGGCAGCCCCAGCATTTT. Translating gives CASSASVSQGEGQPQHF.

V gene TRBV2 combines with J gene TRBJ2-7; D perhaps matches TRBD2 (6 bases). Trimming shortened V by 6 bases and J by 6 bases, and 18 bases separated the two germline ends. The CDR3 spans 14 residues. Germline CDR1 is SNHLY and CDR2 is FYNNEI. The CDR3 region is CASRVRDFGSEQYF. DNA for the CDR3: TGTGCCAGCAGGGTGAGGGACTTCGGAAGCGAGCAGTACTTC.

This chain links TRBV5-1 with TRBJ2-3; 7 bases map to TRBD2. This CDR3 contains 15 residues. Per germline, CDR1 SGHRS and CDR2 YFSETQ. V dropped 0 bases and J dropped 5; count of bases not matched to a gene: 6. CDR3 coding DNA: TGCGCCAGCAGCTTGGGGGCGGGGGTCGGAGATACGCAGTATTTT. This gives the protein CASSLGAGVGDTQYF.

V gene TRBV9 combines with J gene TRBJ1-5; the match to TRBD1 covers 7 bases. The V and J ends lost 2 bases and 4 bases, in that order; junction bases with no gene match: 0. CDR3 length: 13 amino acids. Germline assignment: CDR1 SGDLS and CDR2 YYNGEE. The CDR3 reads CASSVTGNQPQHF. The CDR3 bases are TGTGCCAGCAGCGTGACAGGGAATCAGCCCCAGCATTTT.

The rearrangement joins TRBV6-2 or TRBV6-3 to TRBJ2-1; D is possibly TRBD2 (6 bases). CDR1 and CDR2 from the germline V gene are MNHEY and SVGEGT. V gave up 0 bases and J gave up 4 bases, with 10 bases separating them. The CDR3 is 15 amino acids. The CDR3 here is CASSYSRGAYNEQFF. The CDR3 DNA follows: TGTGCCAGCAGTTACTCTCGCGGGGCGTACAATGAGCAGTTCTTC.

The chain carries TRBV28 and TRBJ1-2; 9 bases fit TRBD1. Germline V gives CDR1 MDHEN, CDR2 SYDVKM. The CDR3 loop spans 16 amino acids. The J segment lost 0 bases and the V segment lost 5 bases, leaving 7 bases of the junction unmatched. This CDR3 reads CASSRDRVGTNYGYTF. The CDR3 nucleotides read TGTGCCAGCAGTCGGGACAGGGTAGGGACTAACTATGGCTACACCTTC.

The gene calls are TRBV19 and TRBJ2-3; TRBD2 is a possible D gene (5 bases). There are 14 residues in the CDR3. CDR1 and CDR2 (germline): LNHDA, SQIVND (reference sequence). Trimming took off 3 bases at V and 4 bases at J, with 11 bases between the two ends. The CDR3 protein is CASSMDRGADTQYF. The CDR3, as DNA: TGTGCCAGTAGTATGGATCGGGGAGCAGATACGCAGTATTTT.